The 21 T cell receptor beta chains given below trace back to one sample, sequenced in a study of T cells in Graves' hyperthyroidism and ophthalmopathy. The TCR beta CDR3 regions underwent amplification using RNA transcripts as the source. HTBI primers were used for first-round RT-PCR of the TCR CDR3. TCRdb independently ran MiXCR on the multiplex PCR reads; one entry per CDR3 protein. The table has some 250,000 distinct CDR3 sequences, 13% to 15% seen once. The sequenced sample was blood. The receptor source for this set is a woman aged 40 to 55 with Graves' hyperthyroidism that later progressed to Graves' ophthalmopathy.

The sample holds many counts of this clonotype. In DNA, the CDR3 is TGTGCCAGCAGCAATCTAGCGGGAGTGGAGACAGATACGCAGTATTTT. It encodes CASSNLAGVETDTQYF. V gene TRBV5-4 combines with J gene TRBJ2-3, with TRBD2 identical over 10 bases. Germline trimming cut 4 bases from V and 3 bases from J; bases unmatched to any gene: 8. Germline CDR1 SGHNT, CDR2 YYREEE (reference sequence). The CDR3 has 16 residues.

In its sample, this clonotype was seen many times. This chain joins TRBV29-1 and TRBJ1-1; a possible D gene is TRBD1 (5 bases). Trimming pared 5 bases from V and 4 bases from J, leaving 17 bases between. This CDR3 has 14 amino acids. Per the germline V gene, CDR1 is SQVTM and CDR2 is ANQGSEA. For the CDR3, the DNA is TGCAGCGTTAAAAGTGGGACCGAGGGCACTGAAGCTTTCTTT. This codes for CSVKSGTEGTEAFF.

At least ten counts were recorded for this clonotype. The chain combines TRBV7-2 with TRBJ2-5; D remains ambiguous. Germline CDR1 reads SGHTA; CDR2 reads FQGNSA. Trimming shortened V by 5 bases and J by 2 bases, and 12 bases separated the two germline ends. CDR3 length: 14 residues. CDR3 protein: CASSPSWEQETQYF. The CDR3 bases are TGTGCCAGCAGCCCGTCGTGGGAACAAGAGACCCAGTACTTC.

This clonotype has ten or more counts. The chain recombines TRBV11-2 with TRBJ1-5; 7 nucleotides line up with TRBD1. The germline V gene has CDR1 SGHAT and CDR2 FQNNGV. The V segment lost 5 bases and the J segment 3 bases; nucleotides outside the gene matches: 7. This CDR3 is built from 15 residues. The CDR3 sequence: CASSPTGQYNQPQHF. The CDR3 coding sequence is TGTGCCAGCAGCCCGACGGGACAGTACAATCAGCCCCAGCATTTT. Full variable domain (missing parts from reference TRBV11-2 and TRBJ1-5): EAGVAQSPRYKIIEKRQSVAFWCNPISGHATLYWYQQILGQGPKLLIQFQNNGVVDDSQLPKDRFSAERLKGVDSTLKIQPAKLEDSAVYLCASSPTGQYNQPQHFGDGTRLSIL.

This clonotype came up many times. The V gene is TRBV4-1, the J gene TRBJ1-4; D gene unclear. Trimming left V 5 bases short and J 8 bases short, with 21 bases between. This CDR3 has 16 amino acids. Germline V gene data show CDR1 as MGHRA and CDR2 as YSYEKL. The CDR3 here is CASSGLRGRKNEKLFF. CDR3 bases: TGCGCCAGCAGCGGACTCCGTGGCCGCAAGAACGAAAAACTGTTTTTT.

Many counts were recorded for this clonotype. The V gene is TRBV28, the J gene TRBJ2-5; 7 bases agree with TRBD2. Germline V lookup: CDR1 MDHEN, CDR2 SYDVKM. V dropped 3 bases and J dropped 5; count of bases not matched to a gene: 9. This CDR3 spans 15 amino acids. CDR3 nucleotides: TGTGCCAGCAGTTTTGAACCTAGCGGCTTGGAGACCCAGTACTTC. Protein sequence: CASSFEPSGLETQYF.

This clonotype was seen more than once but under ten times. The chain carries TRBV5-8 and TRBJ2-1; D not resolved. Per the germline V gene, CDR1 is SGHTS and CDR2 is YDEGEE. The CDR3 extends over 12 amino acids. V gave up 2 bases and J gave up 7 bases, with 7 bases separating them. CDR3 loop: CASSFGLNEQFF. The CDR3 DNA is TGTGCCAGCAGCTTCGGGCTAAATGAGCAGTTCTTC.

This clonotype was picked up many times. The chain carries TRBV30 and TRBJ1-5, with unresolved D. In germline, CDR1 is GTSNPN, CDR2 SVGIG (reference sequence). The CDR3 has 14 amino acids. Trimming took off 1 base at V and 11 bases at J, with 18 bases between the two ends. Here the CDR3 reads CAWSGVQIQSTQHF. The CDR3 DNA is TGTGCCTGGAGTGGGGTTCAGATCCAATCGACCCAGCATTTT.

This clonotype was seen repeatedly, ten times or more. The gene calls are TRBV10-3 and TRBJ2-7; D is unclear. Trimming left V 6 bases short and J 6 bases short, with 9 bases between. The CDR3 sequence is 11 residues long. Germline V CDR1 and CDR2: ENHRY, SYGVKD. Here the CDR3 DNA reads TGTGCCATCAGGACTGGCGGCGAGCAGTACTTC. Translated, it gives CAIRTGGEQYF.

This clonotype was detected many times. The chain recombines TRBV6-1 with TRBJ1-6; 8 positions match TRBD1. This CDR3 spans 14 amino acids. The germline V gene has CDR1 MNHNS and CDR2 SASEGT. Trimming at V came to 8 bases and at J to 6 bases, leaving 6 bases not matched to a gene. DNA for the CDR3: TGTGCCAGCTGTCGGGACAGGACTAATTCACCCCTCCACTTT. Encoded protein: CASCRDRTNSPLHF.

This clonotype was found many times. The chain couples TRBV27 to TRBJ2-4; no clear D. The CDR3 sequence is 13 residues long. Trimming stripped 9 bases from V and 1 base from J, with 10 bases between. Germline-derived CDR1 and CDR2 are MNHEY and SMNVEV (reference sequence). The CDR3 loop reads CARPKMAKNIQYF. The CDR3 region has the DNA TGTGCCAGGCCCAAGATGGCCAAAAACATTCAGTACTTC.

This clonotype was observed at least ten times. V is TRBV10-3 and J is TRBJ2-1; 10 nucleotides agree with TRBD1. The germline V gene encodes CDR1 ENHRY and CDR2 SYGVKD. V trimming: 0 bases; J trimming: 5 bases; junction bases outside the gene matches: 7. This CDR3 contains 17 residues. The CDR3 region is CAISESTGQGVNNEQFF. The CDR3 nucleotides are TGTGCCATCAGTGAGTCGACAGGACAGGGGGTAAACAATGAGCAGTTCTTC.

This clonotype was observed a few times. V and J are TRBV6-2 or TRBV6-3 and TRBJ1-6, with D possibly being TRBD1 (6 bases). CDR3 length: 13 residues. The V and J ends lost 6 bases and 7 bases respectively, with 10 bases between them. CDR1 and CDR2 from the germline V gene are MNHEY and SVGEGT. The CDR3 loop is CASSQGRNSPLHF. CDR3 DNA sequence: TGTGCCAGCAGCCAGGGGAGGAATTCACCCCTCCACTTT.

Concerning this clonotype: A read error may be the cause here, since a much bigger clone is one base away. This chain links TRBV30 with TRBJ2-5; D unresolved. The CDR3 contains 16 residues. Looked up from germline, CDR1 is GTSNPN and CDR2 is SVGIG (reference sequence). The CDR3 bases are TGTGCCTGGAGTGTGGGGTGGCATACGAAACAAGAGACCCAGCACTTC. This encodes CAWSVGWHTKQETQHF.

This clonotype was picked up many times. V gene TRBV20-1 combines with J gene TRBJ2-2; 10 nucleotides line up with TRBD1. Trimming cost V 4 bases and J 4 bases; bases outside gene matches: 6. The CDR3 consists of 15 residues. Per germline, CDR1 DFQATT and CDR2 SNEGSKA (reference sequence). CDR3 nucleotides: TGCAGTGCTACCAGACAGGGGGCTGGCACCGGGGAGCTGTTTTTT. It encodes CSATRQGAGTGELFF.

Many counts were recorded for this clonotype. The V and J genes are TRBV2 and TRBJ2-7; 7 nucleotides agree with TRBD2. The CDR3 extends over 14 amino acids. V dropped 5 bases and J dropped 4; count of bases not matched to a gene: 8. Germline values: CDR1 SNHLY, CDR2 FYNNEI. Here the CDR3 DNA reads TGTGCCAGCAGTCTCCGGACTAGAGGATACGAGCAGTACTTC. As protein: CASSLRTRGYEQYF.

The table lists this clonotype with a few counts. A much more abundant neighbour one base away suggests this may be a read error. The chain has TRBV28 and TRBJ2-7; no definite D call. The germline V gene encodes CDR1 MDHEN and CDR2 SYDVKM. This CDR3 has 14 residues. The CDR3 DNA reads as TGTGCCAGCAGTTTTGCGTTGCTCAACTACGAGCAGTGCTTC. Translation gives CASSFALLNYEQCF.

This clonotype was detected many times. This rearrangement joins TRBV6-1 to TRBJ2-1; tentatively, D is TRBD1 (6 bases). CDR3 length: 14 residues. From germline, CDR1 is MNHNS and CDR2 SASEGT. V gave up 10 bases and J gave up 5 bases, with 18 bases separating them. The CDR3: CATSVTGSNNEQFF. In DNA, the CDR3 is TGTGCCACCTCGGTGACAGGTAGCAACAATGAGCAGTTCTTC.

In this sample, this clonotype turned up a few times. The gene calls are TRBV18 and TRBJ2-7, with TRBD2 identical over 8 bases. The CDR3 runs 14 residues. Germline V CDR1 and CDR2: KGHSH, LQKENI. The junction had 6 bases not matched to a gene; V was cut back by 6 bases and J by 2 bases. DNA of the CDR3: TGTGCCAGCTCTCCCGGGGGGGGGGCCTACGAGCAGTACTTC. This translates into CASSPGGGAYEQYF. Drawing the rest from reference TRBV18 and TRBJ2-7, the complete variable domain is NAGVMQNPRHLVRRRGQEARLRCSPMKGHSHVYWYRQLPEEGLKFMVYLQKENIIDESGMPKERFSAEFPKEGPSILRIQQVVRGDSAAYFCASSPGGGAYEQYFGPGTRLTVT.

This clonotype was recorded at least ten times. The gene calls are TRBV18 and TRBJ1-5, with unresolved D. The V gene lost 1 base and the J gene lost 4 bases, with 2 bases spanning the gap. Germline loops: CDR1 KGHSH, CDR2 LQKENI. The CDR3 loop spans 12 amino acids. Written as DNA, the CDR3 is TGTGCCAGCTCACCACAGAATCAGCCCCAGCATTTT. Its protein product is CASSPQNQPQHF.

This clonotype was seen ten or more times. The rearrangement joins TRBV5-1 to TRBJ2-3; TRBD1 might be the D (6 bases). The CDR3 totals 14 residues. The V gene's germline CDR1 is SGHRS and CDR2 YFSETQ. Trimming took off 5 bases at V and 0 bases at J, with 10 bases between the two ends. For the CDR3, the DNA is TGCGCCAGCAGTCGACAGGCTAGCACAGATACGCAGTATTTT. It codes for CASSRQASTDTQYF.